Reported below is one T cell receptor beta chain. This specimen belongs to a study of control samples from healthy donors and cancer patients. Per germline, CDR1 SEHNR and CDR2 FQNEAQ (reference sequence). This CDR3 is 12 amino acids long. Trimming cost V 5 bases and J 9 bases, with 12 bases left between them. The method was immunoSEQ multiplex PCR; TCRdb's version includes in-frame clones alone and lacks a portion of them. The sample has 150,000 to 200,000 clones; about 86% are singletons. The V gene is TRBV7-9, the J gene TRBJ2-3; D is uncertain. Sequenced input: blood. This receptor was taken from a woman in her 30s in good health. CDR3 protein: CASSPHSNTQYF. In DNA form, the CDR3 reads TGTGCCAGCAGCCCCCACTCCAACACGCAGTATTTT.